This T cell receptor beta chain was sequenced during a study of lymphopenia after photon versus proton radiotherapy. Assay used: immunoSEQ multiplex PCR; TCRdb lists only in-frame clones, some missing. The table includes approximately 53,000 clones, around 90% detected once. A word on this clone: The antigen is not known.

CDR3 size: 16 residues. CDR1 and CDR2 (germline): SGHRS, YFSETQ. J lost 1 base, V lost 2 bases, and 7 bases had no gene match. Findings of the study overall: Oligoclonal CD8+ Temra expansion after nadir drove photon patients' diversity drop. Better survival with proton therapy was suggested as possible, not demonstrated. Under photons, naive T cells and diversity fell while effector/memory populations rose. In patients who died, overall survival fell as post-nadir TCR diversity dropped more.

This receptor was identified in a woman in her thirties or forties with cholangiocarcinoma. Sequences were derived from peripheral blood, sampled from a patient treated with photon-based radiotherapy. V and J are TRBV5-1 and TRBJ1-1; 8 bases are a match to TRBD1. The CDR3 sequence is CASSFGDRSTNTEAFF. As DNA, the CDR3 is TGCGCCAGCAGCTTTGGGGACAGGTCCACGAACACTGAAGCTTTCTTT.